The sequence of this T cell receptor (beta chain) was determined in a study of blood T cell repertoires in COVID-19 (dated by TCRdb to 2020 to 2022). Context from the whole study: Samples covering the acute and convalescent phases of COVID-19 were provided by collaborators in the United States, Italy and Spain. The material from the prospective study consisted of cDNA or gDNA derived from T cells, B-cell-depleted T cells, or PBMCs. The dataset comprised deeply sampled blood TCRbeta repertoires from subjects exposed to, actively infected with, or recovered from COVID-19. A freely available public database, intended as a resource for researchers studying the immune response to SARS-CoV-2, is where the repertoires were released. Samples came from the ongoing ImmuneRACE study (first 160 participants) plus 1,254 subjects from 6 global collaborators. A de-identified subject ID, COVID-19 status, age in years and sex were almost always included in the sample metadata. HLA class I and class II types, where available, came from metadata supplied by the sample provider rather than from assay-based typing.

Points on this clone: Its antigen specificity is not known. No quality values exist for individual bases; no much larger clone is one base distant.

Each collaborating institution followed its own protocols to collect whole blood in K2EDTA tubes. For TCRbeta analysis, collaborator samples were shipped as frozen whole blood, as isolated PBMCs, or as DNA extracted from either sample type. The immunoSEQ Assay, a bias-controlled multiplex PCR, was used to amplify TCRbeta CDR3 regions from genomic DNA. On the study's bioinformatics: The number of nucleated cells in each sample was estimated by amplification of reference gene primers within the assay. Sequence reads were collapsed and filtered to measure the absolute abundance of every unique TCRbeta CDR3 rearrangement. For each sample, productive Simpson clonality was calculated as the square root of Simpson's diversity index across productive rearrangements. TCRdb provides this immuneACCESS table in a form limited to in-frame rearrangements. Some clones are lacking; in checked studies, under half of them reflect an unresolved V gene, and why the rest are absent is not known. The V and J calls and clone size were taken over from that table, and D and trimming were inferred from the DNA. Counted in this sample were more than 75,000 clones; about 86% of them appeared once. Of the sample, 7% to 8.5% falls within the top ten clones.

The full study reports these points: How much clinical and demographic metadata was included differed by source and by participant, and the metadata was provided uncurated.

The CDR3 goes from the cysteine to the phenylalanine over 16 residues. The entry retains the CDR3 DNA only, 48 bases that are in frame from base 1. At the junction V is shortened by 0 bases and J by 7 bases; bases outside the gene matches: 7. The germline V gene (reference sequence) specifies SEHNR as CDR1 and FQNEAQ as CDR2. The rearranged segments are TRBV7-9 and TRBJ2-1, with 9 junctional bases fitting TRBD1. This TCR was recovered from a woman aged 70 to 79 with acute or convalescent COVID-19. The sample taken for sequencing was peripheral blood. The nucleotide sequence is TGTGCCAGCAGCTTAGCCCGGGACAGGGTAGCGAATGAGCAGTTCTTC. It codes for CASSLARDRVANEQFF.